Listed below are T cell receptor beta chains from one sample, sequenced in a study of T cell responses to AZD1222 COVID-19 vaccine. Sequenced by immunoSEQ multiplex PCR; TCRdb stores in-frame clones only, minus some. The table has under 90,000 clones, under 90% seen once. The sequenced sample was peripheral blood, obtained 28 days after the second AZD1222 dose. The receptors stem from an adult who received the AZD1222 COVID-19 vaccine. Each CDR3 is given with its conserved first and last residue. A D gene is named only where the DNA matches it firmly. Clone size, where shown, is once, few, many, or a class for clones that have expanded.

TRBJ1-3	.	TRBV18	.	TGTGCCAGCTCAACCAAGACGGGCTCTGGAAACACCATATATTTT	CASSTKTGSGNTIYF
TRBJ1-3	.	TRBV5-1	.	TGCGCCAGCAGCTTGGATGGCGGGCCGCGCGGAAACACCATATATTTT	CASSLDGGPRGNTIYF
TRBJ2-3	.	TRBV7-9	.	TGTGCCAGCAGCTTCACGGATACGCAGTATTTT	CASSFTDTQYF
TRBJ1-1	few	TRBV20-1	.	TGCAGTGCTAGTCAAAGTGGGGGGGTATTGAACACTGAAGCTTTCTTT	CSASQSGGVLNTEAFF
TRBJ2-4	once	TRBV6-2/TRBV6-3	TRBD1	TGTGCCAGCAGTTGGACAGGGGAAAACATTCAGTACTTC	CASSWTGENIQYF
TRBJ1-1	.	TRBV11-3	.	TGTGCCAGCAGCTTAGATGAACCCTCTGAAGCTTTCTTT	CASSLDEPSEAFF
TRBJ2-1	once	TRBV11-3	.	TGTGCCAGCAGCTGGGGGCGTGGGAACGATGAGCAGTTCTTC	CASSWGRGNDEQFF
TRBJ1-1	.	TRBV6-5	.	TGTGCCAGCAGTTTAGCGGGAAACAGGGCGTCTGCTTTCTTT	CASSLAGNRASAFF
TRBJ1-1	once	TRBV20-1	.	TGCAGTGCCGTTATGGGCACTGAAGCTTTCTTT	CSAVMGTEAFF
TRBJ2-3	.	TRBV6-2/TRBV6-3	TRBD2	TGTGCCAGCAGCCGGGCCCTAGCGGGAGTCACAGATACGCAGTATTTT	CASSRALAGVTDTQYF
TRBJ1-1	.	TRBV4-2	TRBD1	TGTGCCAGCAGCTTTCGACAGGGTGATACTGAAGCTTTCTTT	CASSFRQGDTEAFF
TRBJ1-2	.	TRBV5-4	.	TGTGCCAGCAGCTTGAGCGGGGACTATGGCTACACCTTC	CASSLSGDYGYTF
TRBJ1-1	.	TRBV7-2	.	TGTGCCAGCAGCATCGCCCCCGGGGACACTGAAGCTTTCTTT	CASSIAPGDTEAFF
TRBJ1-1	.	TRBV4-3	.	TGCGCCAGCAGCCAAGCGACGAAGGAATCTGAAGCTTTCTTT	CASSQATKESEAFF
TRBJ1-4	once	TRBV14	.	TGTGCCAGCAGCCAAGGACCGCCTAATGAAAAACTGTTTTTT	CASSQGPPNEKLFF
TRBJ1-1	.	TRBV13	.	TGTGCCAGCAGCTTAGTACGGGGGAGCACTGAAGCTTTCTTT	CASSLVRGSTEAFF
TRBJ2-7	.	TRBV3-1/TRBV3-2	TRBD2	TGTGCCAGCAGCCAGTATGGACTAGCGACGAGCTACGAGCAGTACTTC	CASSQYGLATSYEQYF
TRBJ1-5	.	TRBV6-2/TRBV6-3	TRBD1	TGTGCCAGCAGTTACGCAGGGGGCAGCCAGCCCCAGCATTTT	CASSYAGGSQPQHF
TRBJ2-1	few	TRBV19	.	TGTGCCAGTAGTGTACAGTATTACAATGAGCAGTTCTTC	CASSVQYYNEQFF
TRBJ1-2	.	TRBV4-1	.	TGCGCCAGCAGCCAAGATACAGGGAGGTACTATGGCTACACCTTC	CASSQDTGRYYGYTF
TRBJ2-1	.	TRBV11-2	TRBD2	TGTGCCAGCCGAGAGGGTAGCGGGGGAGACAATGAGCAGTTCTTC	CASREGSGGDNEQFF
TRBJ2-5	.	TRBV28	.	TGTGCCACCACGGGTCCCACCAGAGAGACCCAGTACTTC	CATTGPTRETQYF
TRBJ1-6	few	TRBV21-1	.	TGTGCCAGCAGCTTTCGGCTAGCGGGGAATTCACCCCTCCACTTT	CASSFRLAGNSPLHF
TRBJ1-5	.	TRBV2	TRBD1	TGTGCCAGCAGGGACAGGCCCTATAGCAATCAGCCCCAGCATTTT	CASRDRPYSNQPQHF
TRBJ2-4	.	TRBV21-1	.	TGTGCCAGCAGCAAAGAAATGGGGCTTTTAGGTAACATTCAGTACTTC	CASSKEMGLLGNIQYF
TRBJ1-5	.	TRBV5-8	.	TGTGCCAGCAGGCGCGGGTCAGGGAGTCCCAATCAGCCCCAGCATTTT	CASRRGSGSPNQPQHF
TRBJ2-3	.	TRBV3-1/TRBV3-2	.	TGTGCCAGCAGCCCGCGGGGAAGCACAGATACGCAGTATTTT	CASSPRGSTDTQYF
TRBJ2-1	.	TRBV4-1	.	TGCGCCAGCAGCCCGGGGGCAGGGCTTTTAGAGCAGTTCTTC	CASSPGAGLLEQFF
TRBJ2-3	.	TRBV5-4	.	TGTGCCAGCAGCCCCCAGGGGGGGGGCATGGATACGCAGTATTTT	CASSPQGGGMDTQYF
TRBJ1-2	.	TRBV7-6	.	TGTGCCAGCAGCTTAGGGGGGCATGGGGCAGGGAGAAACTATGGCTACACCTTC	CASSLGGHGAGRNYGYTF
TRBJ2-1	.	TRBV2	.	TGTGCCAGCAGGGAAACTCGGGATATCTCCTACAATGAGCAGTTCTTC	CASRETRDISYNEQFF
TRBJ1-2	.	TRBV29-1	.	TGCAGCGTTGTCGTCCGGCTCCCCTATGGCTACACCTTC	CSVVVRLPYGYTF
TRBJ1-3	.	TRBV7-9	.	TGTGCCAGCAACTCCCCGGGGGGCTCTGGAAACACCATATATTTT	CASNSPGGSGNTIYF
TRBJ2-2	.	TRBV30	.	TGTGCCTGGAGTGTACGGCGGGGATTCGGGGAGCTGTTTTTT	CAWSVRRGFGELFF
TRBJ1-1	.	TRBV4-2	.	TGTGCCAGCAGGTTGACAGGGAACACTGAAGCTTTCTTT	CASRLTGNTEAFF
TRBJ2-7	once	TRBV4-1	.	TGCGCCAGCAGCTCCGGGACTGCTCCCTACGAGCAGTACTTC	CASSSGTAPYEQYF
TRBJ1-3	.	TRBV3-1/TRBV3-2	.	TGTGCCAGCAGCCAGGGCAGGGATGCGCACACCATATATTTT	CASSQGRDAHTIYF
TRBJ1-2	.	TRBV10-3	TRBD1	TGTGCCATCAGGGGGACAGGGGGCTTCTATGGCTACACCTTC	CAIRGTGGFYGYTF
TRBJ1-2	.	TRBV6-2/TRBV6-3	TRBD1	TGTGCCAGCAGTTACTTACAACAGGGGGCTCTTAACTATGGCTACACCTTC	CASSYLQQGALNYGYTF
TRBJ1-3	few	TRBV7-9	.	TGTGCCAGCAGCTTGTTAACAGGGAGAGGAAACACCATATATTTT	CASSLLTGRGNTIYF
TRBJ1-2	.	TRBV4-3	TRBD1	TGCGCCAGCAGCCAAGAAGTAGTGGGGACAGGGCCAGCTAACTATGGCTACACCTTC	CASSQEVVGTGPANYGYTF
TRBJ2-7	.	TRBV19	TRBD2	TGTGCCAGTAGTATCCAAGCGGGAGGTTCCTACGAGCAGTACTTC	CASSIQAGGSYEQYF
TRBJ2-5	few	TRBV2	TRBD2	TGTGCCAGCAGTGAAGCAATGGGGATCGGGGGGCAAGAGACCCAGTACTTC	CASSEAMGIGGQETQYF
TRBJ2-7	.	TRBV27	TRBD1	TGTGCCAGCAGTTTAAAGGGGACAGGTCAAATGCGAGGCTACGAGCAGTACTTC	CASSLKGTGQMRGYEQYF
TRBJ1-5	.	TRBV19	.	TGTGCCAGTAGTACTCCTGAGGGTAGTCGCAATCAGCCCCAGCATTTT	CASSTPEGSRNQPQHF
TRBJ2-5	.	TRBV5-1	.	TGCGCCAGCAGCTTGGAAATCGCAGAGACCCAGTACTTC	CASSLEIAETQYF
TRBJ2-6	.	TRBV6-5	.	TGTGCCAGCAGTTACTCCAGAAGCTCTGGGGCCAACGTCCTGACTTTC	CASSYSRSSGANVLTF
TRBJ2-7	few	TRBV11-1	TRBD2	TGTGCCAGCAGCCCTGGACTAGCGACCTACGAGCAGTACTTC	CASSPGLATYEQYF
TRBJ2-3	.	TRBV3-1/TRBV3-2	.	TGTGCCAGCAGCCAAGGACTAGGTGTTGCAGATACGCAGTATTTT	CASSQGLGVADTQYF
TRBJ1-3	few	TRBV5-1	TRBD1	TGCGCCAGCAGCTTGACAGGGGGAGGCTCTGGAAACACCATATATTTT	CASSLTGGGSGNTIYF
TRBJ2-2	.	TRBV7-9	.	TGTGCCAGCGGTCCCGGGGGGAACACCGGGGAGCTGTTTTTT	CASGPGGNTGELFF
TRBJ2-3	.	TRBV7-3	.	TGTGCCACTAAGGAGGACACCAGCACAGATACGCAGTATTTT	CATKEDTSTDTQYF
TRBJ1-1	.	TRBV12-3/TRBV12-4	.	TGTGCCAGCAGTCTCCGGGAAGACACTGAAGCTTTCTTT	CASSLREDTEAFF
TRBJ2-2	.	TRBV29-1	.	TGCAGCGTTGCTCCAGGGGCCGGGGAGCTGTTTTTT	CSVAPGAGELFF
TRBJ2-2	.	TRBV4-1	TRBD2	TGCGCCAGCAGTTTCAGACTAGCGGTAAACACCGGGGAGCTGTTTTTT	CASSFRLAVNTGELFF
TRBJ1-2	.	TRBV7-9	TRBD1	TGTGCCAGCAGCTCAGGACAGGGTAGCAGCATGGGCTACACCTTC	CASSSGQGSSMGYTF